A selection of T cell receptor beta chains follows, all from one sample in a study of T cells in Graves' hyperthyroidism and ophthalmopathy. A single record per CDR3 protein comes from TCRdb applying MiXCR to the multiplex PCR reads. This table holds around 520,000 distinct CDR3 sequences, over 13% found once. Material for sequencing was blood. The receptor set was obtained from a woman in her late teens or twenties with Graves' hyperthyroidism. The CDR3 runs from the conserved cysteine through the conserved F or W. The D gene is left open where the match is weak. Only some rows state a clone size, as once, few, many or a class for expanded clones.

abundance	v_gene	j_gene	d_gene	CDR3aa	CDR3nt
.	TRBV4-1	TRBJ2-1	TRBD1	CASSQAHRGPYNEQFF	TGCGCCAGCAGCCAAGCCCACAGGGGCCCCTACAATGAGCAGTTCTTC
many	TRBV12-3/TRBV12-4	TRBJ1-3	.	CASSLDVRNVRYF	TGTGCCAGCAGTTTGGATGTGCGGAACGTGAGATATTTT
many	TRBV12-3/TRBV12-4	TRBJ2-3	.	CASSLATTDTQYF	TGTGCCAGCAGTTTAGCCACCACAGATACGCAGTATTTT
few	TRBV12-3/TRBV12-4	TRBJ2-7	TRBD1	CASSLVHGQGGGHEQYF	TGTGCCAGCAGTTTGGTTCATGGACAGGGTGGGGGGCACGAGCAGTACTTC
many	TRBV20-1	TRBJ2-7	TRBD2	CSASSGNSYEQYF	TGCAGTGCCTCTAGCGGGAACTCCTACGAGCAGTACTTC
many	TRBV19	TRBJ1-2	TRBD1	CASSNLDRVFDGYTF	TGTGCCAGTAGTAATTTAGACAGGGTTTTCGATGGCTACACCTTC
few	TRBV20-1	TRBJ2-4	TRBD1	CSAITGGENIQYF	TGCAGTGCTATAACAGGGGGCGAAAACATTCAGTACTTC
.	TRBV4-1	TRBJ2-3	.	CASSQDSGRATDTQYF	TGCGCCAGCAGCCAAGATTCCGGCAGGGCCACAGATACGCAGTATTTT
.	TRBV5-1	TRBJ2-5	TRBD2	CASSPRQRGLKETQYF	TGCGCCAGCAGCCCAAGGCAGCGGGGGCTCAAAGAGACCCAGTACTTC
.	TRBV7-9	TRBJ2-7	TRBD1	CASSPRGTAYEQYF	TGTGCCAGCAGCCCACGAGGGACAGCCTACGAGCAGTACTTC
.	TRBV18	TRBJ1-1	.	CASSLSGQNTEAFF	TGTGCCAGCTCACTAAGCGGGCAGAACACTGAAGCTTTCTTT
many	TRBV19	TRBJ2-2	TRBD2	CASSNSGRAGNTGELFF	TGTGCCAGTAGTAACAGCGGGAGGGCCGGGAACACCGGGGAGCTGTTTTTT
many	TRBV11-2	TRBJ2-1	TRBD2	CASSPLARGEQFF	TGTGCCAGCAGCCCACTAGCGAGGGGTGAGCAGTTCTTC
many	TRBV12-3/TRBV12-4	TRBJ1-1	TRBD1	CASSTGTENTEAFF	TGTGCCAGCAGCACCGGGACAGAGAACACTGAAGCTTTCTTT
.	TRBV5-1	TRBJ1-6	.	CASSPVGLDNSPLHF	TGCGCCAGCAGCCCGGTGGGACTTGATAATTCACCCCTCCACTTT
many	TRBV7-6	TRBJ2-1	TRBD2	CASSLAGTSGHNEQFF	TGTGCCAGCAGCTTAGCCGGGACTAGCGGCCACAATGAGCAGTTCTTC
few	TRBV7-9	TRBJ2-4	TRBD2	CASSARLAGGENIQYF	TGTGCCAGCAGCGCCCGACTAGCGGGAGGGGAGAACATTCAGTACTTC
many	TRBV6-1	TRBJ2-2	.	CASKVYGRNTGELFF	TGTGCCAGCAAAGTTTACGGGAGGAACACCGGGGAGCTGTTTTTT
few	TRBV27	TRBJ1-1	TRBD1	CASSLGGTGGPHTEAFF	TGTGCCAGCAGTTTGGGCGGGACAGGGGGCCCTCACACTGAAGCTTTCTTT
many	TRBV24-1	TRBJ2-1	TRBD1	CATSDFVRQGVDEQFF	TGTGCCACCAGTGATTTCGTCCGACAGGGGGTCGATGAGCAGTTCTTC
many	TRBV27	TRBJ2-3	TRBD2	CASSFSLLATSTDTQYF	TGTGCCAGCAGTTTTTCCCTACTAGCGACTAGCACAGATACGCAGTATTTT
many	TRBV11-3	TRBJ2-1	TRBD2	CASSLAVVAGGGNEQFF	TGTGCCAGCAGCTTAGCGGTTGTGGCGGGAGGTGGGAATGAGCAGTTCTTC
many	TRBV27	TRBJ1-1	.	CASSLERGTEAFF	TGTGCCAGCAGTTTAGAAAGGGGCACTGAAGCTTTCTTT